The rows below give T cell receptor beta chains drawn from one sample of a study of T and B cells in COVID-19 patients. TCRdb re-analysed the multiplex PCR reads in MiXCR, keeping a single row per CDR3 protein. The sample shows around 7,700 distinct CDR3 sequences, around 30% of them seen only once. The sample taken for sequencing was blood. The receptors shown here come from a human donor who had recovered from COVID-19. The CDR3 runs from the conserved cysteine through the conserved F or W. D genes are given only for firm matches. Size is omitted from some rows. Given values are once, few, many or a class for expanded clones.

NA,few,TRBV19,TRBJ2-3,17,TGTGCCAGTAGTATATCCTCAGGATCAGAGATACGACGGGCGCAGTATTTT,CASSISSGSEIRRAQYF
NA,large,TRBV29-1,TRBJ2-7,11,TGCAGCGTTGTAGTGGCCCCGGGGCAGTACTTC,CSVVVAPGQYF
NA,medium-sized,TRBV19,TRBJ1-5,16,TGTGCCAGTAGTATGCCCCACCGCGGCTCCAATCAGCCCCAGCATTTT,CASSMPHRGSNQPQHF
NA,medium-sized,TRBV29-1,TRBJ2-7,11,TGCAGCGTTGTGGGTTTACACGAGCAGTACTTC,CSVVGLHEQYF
NA,NA,TRBV7-4,TRBJ2-1,13,TGTGCCAGCAGCTCCGACAGTTCCACTGAGCAGTTCTTC,CASSSDSSTEQFF
NA,medium-sized,TRBV6-2/TRBV6-3,TRBJ2-2,14,TGTGCCAGCAGTCCACTGCAGGACACCGGGGAGCTGTTTTTT,CASSPLQDTGELFF
NA,few,TRBV18,TRBJ2-1,14,TGTGCCAGCTCCTCACGGACTAACTACAATGAGCAGTTCTTC,CASSSRTNYNEQFF
NA,NA,TRBV27,TRBJ1-5,16,TGTGCCAGCAGTCCCACAGGGACGACGGGCAATCAGCCCCAGCATTTT,CASSPTGTTGNQPQHF
NA,few,TRBV20-1,TRBJ2-7,13,TGCAGTGCGGCAGGGGTAGGCTCCTACGAGCAGTACTTC,CSAAGVGSYEQYF
NA,medium-sized,TRBV29-1,TRBJ2-2,17,TGCAGCGCCGGCACCCGTGTCAGAGCACTAAACACCGGGGAGCTGTTTTTT,CSAGTRVRALNTGELFF
TRBD2,NA,TRBV13,TRBJ2-3,17,TGTGCCAGCAGCTTAGGCTGGGGGACTAGCGGGGGAGATACGCAGTATTTT,CASSLGWGTSGGDTQYF
NA,NA,TRBV7-6,TRBJ1-4,12,TGTGCCAGCAGCTTATCCAATGAAAAACTGTTTTTT,CASSLSNEKLFF
NA,medium-sized,TRBV29-1,TRBJ1-2,12,TGCAGCGTTGAGGGCAGGAACTATGGCTACACCTTC,CSVEGRNYGYTF
TRBD1,few,TRBV18,TRBJ1-2,15,TGTGCCAGCTCACGCGACAGGGTTTTGGGCAGTGGCTACACCTTC,CASSRDRVLGSGYTF
NA,large,TRBV29-1,TRBJ2-1,11,TGCAGCGTGGGAGACTACAATGAGCAGTTCTTC,CSVGDYNEQFF
NA,few,TRBV29-1,TRBJ1-1,10,TGCAGCGCCCTACTCACTGAAGCTTTCTTT,CSALLTEAFF
NA,NA,TRBV12-3/TRBV12-4,TRBJ1-4,13,TGTGCCAACAGTTTGTATTGGGATGAAAAACTGTTTTTT,CANSLYWDEKLFF
TRBD1,few,TRBV6-1,TRBJ2-2,16,TGTGCCAGCACCGCAGACAGGGTGGTCTTCGGCGGGGAGCTGTTTTTT,CASTADRVVFGGELFF
TRBD1,NA,TRBV4-1,TRBJ2-7,14,TGCGCCAGCAGCCTGGGACAGGTTTCCTACGAGCAGTACTTC,CASSLGQVSYEQYF
TRBD1,NA,TRBV5-1,TRBJ1-4,16,TGCGCCAGCAGTTTTCGCACAGGGGGAACTAATGAAAAACTGTTTTTT,CASSFRTGGTNEKLFF